Following are 5 T cell receptor beta chains from one sample sequenced in a study of T cell changes during pregnancy in multiple sclerosis. Data came from immunoSEQ multiplex PCR; TCRdb stores just in-frame clones and leaves some out. This table has approximately 58,000 clones, roughly 89% appearing once. The input for sequencing was peripheral blood, taken in the second trimester of pregnancy. Receptors were obtained from a female donor with multiple sclerosis, enrolled in a pregnancy study.

This clone was detected once. J is TRBJ2-5 and V is TRBV10-3, with 8 nucleotides matching TRBD2. The CDR3 runs 15 residues. Germline V gene data show CDR1 as ENHRY and CDR2 as SYGVKD. J was trimmed by 6 bases and V by 0 bases; bases with no gene match: 6. The CDR3 nucleotides are TGTGCCATCAGTGAGTCTGCGGGGGGCCAGAAGACCCAGTACTTC. This translates into CAISESAGGQKTQYF.

The V and J genes are TRBV6-1 and TRBJ1-1; no definite D call. CDR1 and CDR2 from the germline V gene are MNHNS and SASEGT. With 4 bases removed from V and 0 bases from J, the gap between germline ends came to 18 bases. This CDR3 has 17 amino acids. The CDR3 DNA reads as TGTGCCAGCAGTGTGTTCCCAAAATCGGCGGTGAACACTGAAGCTTTCTTT. This translates into CASSVFPKSAVNTEAFF.

The J gene is TRBJ1-2, the V gene TRBV29-1; TRBD1 aligns across 8 bases. V dropped 2 bases and J dropped 4; count of bases not matched to a gene: 6. Germline assignment: CDR1 SQVTM and CDR2 ANQGSEA. This CDR3 spans 14 amino acids. The CDR3: CSVERGQGGYGYTF. CDR3 bases: TGCAGCGTTGAACGCGGACAGGGAGGCTATGGCTACACCTTC.

This sequence joins TRBV25-1 and TRBJ1-5; the match to TRBD1 covers 10 bases. The germline V gene has CDR1 MGHDK and CDR2 SYGVNS. V shed 6 bases and J 2 bases; nucleotides not matched to a gene: 7. This CDR3 has 16 amino acids. The CDR3: CASSDGQGGRNQPQHF. CDR3 bases: TGTGCCAGCAGCGATGGACAGGGGGGACGCAATCAGCCCCAGCATTTT. Full variable domain (missing parts from reference TRBV25-1 and TRBJ1-5): EADIYQTPRYLVIGTGKKITLECSQTMGHDKMYWYQQDPGMELHLIHYSYGVNSTEKGDLSSESTVSRIRTEHFPLTLESARPSHTSQYLCASSDGQGGRNQPQHFGDGTRLSIL.

This rearrangement joins TRBV21-1 to TRBJ2-7; TRBD2 is the table's D call and was not checked against the DNA. TRBV21-1 is described as a pseudogene. The CDR3 is 17 residues long. The CDR3 region is CASSLPGGLASSYEQYF. The CDR3 nucleotides read TGTGCCAGCAGCCTCCCAGGAGGACTAGCGAGTTCCTACGAGCAGTACTTC.